This TCR beta chain was profiled in a study of cytomegalovirus exposure and HLA in healthy donors. Study-wide context: Earlier work reported 100 million to 130 million unique TCR beta sequences from about 170 million T cells.

Trimming pared 1 base from V and 2 bases from J, leaving 12 bases between. Germline CDR1 SGDLS, CDR2 YYNGEE. The CDR3 contains 15 residues. Whole-study results and caveats: One later analysis reportedly identified an Asian-associated ancestry cluster that showed fewer N-insertions than the 666-donor mean.

Vbeta (60) and Jbeta (13) primers were used in the PCR. The repertoire was sequenced with immunoSEQ multiplex PCR; TCRdb's copy has only in-frame clones and lacks some. The sample has about 140,000 clones, 82% seen once; the top ten hold less than 2%. About this clone: The target antigen is unknown.

The clonotype comes from a woman aged 40 to 50 in good health and CMV-seronegative. The sequenced sample was PBMCs. V gene TRBV9 combines with J gene TRBJ1-1, with D perhaps TRBD1 (5 bases). The CDR3 reads CASSVNGDSNTEAFF. In DNA, the CDR3 is TGTGCCAGCAGCGTAAACGGGGACTCAAACACTGAAGCTTTCTTT.